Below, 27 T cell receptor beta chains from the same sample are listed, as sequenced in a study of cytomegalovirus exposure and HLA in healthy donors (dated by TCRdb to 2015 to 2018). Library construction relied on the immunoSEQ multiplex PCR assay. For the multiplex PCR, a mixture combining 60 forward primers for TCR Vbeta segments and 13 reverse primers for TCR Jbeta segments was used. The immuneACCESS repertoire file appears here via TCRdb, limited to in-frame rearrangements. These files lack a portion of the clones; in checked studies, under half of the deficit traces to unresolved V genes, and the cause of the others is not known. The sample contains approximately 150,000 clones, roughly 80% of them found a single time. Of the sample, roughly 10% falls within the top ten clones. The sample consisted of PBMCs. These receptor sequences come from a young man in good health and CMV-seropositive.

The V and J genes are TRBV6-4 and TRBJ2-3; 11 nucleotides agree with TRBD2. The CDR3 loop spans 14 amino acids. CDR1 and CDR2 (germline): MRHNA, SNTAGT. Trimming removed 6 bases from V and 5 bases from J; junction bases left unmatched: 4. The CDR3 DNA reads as TGTGCCAGCAGAGAACTAGCGGGAGAAGATACGCAGTATTTT. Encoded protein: CASRELAGEDTQYF.

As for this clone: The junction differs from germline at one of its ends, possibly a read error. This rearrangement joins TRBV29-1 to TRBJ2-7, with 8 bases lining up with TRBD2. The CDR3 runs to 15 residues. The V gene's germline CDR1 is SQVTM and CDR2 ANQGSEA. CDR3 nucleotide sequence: TGCCGCGTCCTCGGGTCTGGCGGGAGGAAATACGAGCAGTACTTC. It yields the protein CRVLGSGGRKYEQYF.

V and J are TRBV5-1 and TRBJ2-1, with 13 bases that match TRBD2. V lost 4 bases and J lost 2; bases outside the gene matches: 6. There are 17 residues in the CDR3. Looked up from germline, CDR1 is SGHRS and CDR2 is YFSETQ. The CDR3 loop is CASSIRTSGSPYNEQFF. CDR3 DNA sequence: TGCGCCAGCAGCATACGGACTAGCGGGAGCCCCTACAATGAGCAGTTCTTC. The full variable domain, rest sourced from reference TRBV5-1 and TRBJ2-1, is KAGVTQTPRYLIKTRGQQVTLSCSPISGHRSVSWYQQTPGQGLQFLFEYFSETQRNKGNFPGRFSGRQFSNSRSEMNVSTLELGDSALYLCASSIRTSGSPYNEQFFGPGTRLTVL.

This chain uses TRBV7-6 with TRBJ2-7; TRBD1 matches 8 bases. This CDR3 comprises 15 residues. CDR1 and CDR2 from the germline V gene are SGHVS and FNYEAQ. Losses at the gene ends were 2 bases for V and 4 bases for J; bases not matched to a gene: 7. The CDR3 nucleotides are TGTGCCAGCAGCTTAACCGGGACAGGTACTTACGAGCAGTACTTC. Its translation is CASSLTGTGTYEQYF.

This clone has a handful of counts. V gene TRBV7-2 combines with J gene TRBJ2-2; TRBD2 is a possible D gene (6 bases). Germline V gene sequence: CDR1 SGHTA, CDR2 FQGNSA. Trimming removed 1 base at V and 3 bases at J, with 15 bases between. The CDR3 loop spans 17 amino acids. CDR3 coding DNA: TGTGCCAGCAGCTTAGGAGGAGGACTACCCTACACCGGGGAGCTGTTTTTT. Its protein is CASSLGGGLPYTGELFF.

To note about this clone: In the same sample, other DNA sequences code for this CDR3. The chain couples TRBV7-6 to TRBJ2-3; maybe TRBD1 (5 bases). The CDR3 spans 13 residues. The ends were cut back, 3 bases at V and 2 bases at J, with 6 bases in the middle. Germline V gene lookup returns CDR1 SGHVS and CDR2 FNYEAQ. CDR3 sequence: CASSLDNTDTQYF. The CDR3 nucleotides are TGTGCCAGCAGCTTGGACAACACAGATACGCAGTATTTT.

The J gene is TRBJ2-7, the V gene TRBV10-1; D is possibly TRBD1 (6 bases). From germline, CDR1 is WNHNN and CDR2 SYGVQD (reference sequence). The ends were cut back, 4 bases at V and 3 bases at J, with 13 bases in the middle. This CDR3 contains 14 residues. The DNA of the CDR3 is TGCGCCAGCAGTGGAGGGGGAAACCTCTACGAGCAGTACTTC. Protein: CASSGGGNLYEQYF.

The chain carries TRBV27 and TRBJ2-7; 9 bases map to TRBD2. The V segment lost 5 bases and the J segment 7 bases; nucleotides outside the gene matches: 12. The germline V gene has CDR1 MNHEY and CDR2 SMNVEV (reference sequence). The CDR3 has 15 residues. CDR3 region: CASSRALIAGDEQYF. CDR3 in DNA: TGTGCCAGCAGTAGGGCGTTAATAGCGGGAGATGAGCAGTACTTC.

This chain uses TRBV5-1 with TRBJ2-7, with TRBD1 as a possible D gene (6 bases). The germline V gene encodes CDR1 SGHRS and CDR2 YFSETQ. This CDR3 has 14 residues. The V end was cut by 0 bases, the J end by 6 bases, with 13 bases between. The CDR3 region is CASSLGAPRGEQYF. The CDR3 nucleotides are TGCGCCAGCAGCTTGGGGGCCCCCAGGGGCGAGCAGTACTTC.

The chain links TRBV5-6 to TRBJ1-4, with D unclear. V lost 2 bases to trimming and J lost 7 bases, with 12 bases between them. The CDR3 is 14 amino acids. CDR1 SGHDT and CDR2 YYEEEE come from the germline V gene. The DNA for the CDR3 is TGTGCCAGCAGCTTTAAAACGGAGGGTGAAAAACTGTTTTTT. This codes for CASSFKTEGEKLFF. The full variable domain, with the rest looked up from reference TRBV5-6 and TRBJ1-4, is DAGVTQSPTHLIKTRGQQVTLRCSPKSGHDTVSWYQQALGQGPQFIFQYYEEEERQRGNFPDRFSGHQFPNYSSELNVNALLLGDSALYLCASSFKTEGEKLFFGSGTQLSVL.

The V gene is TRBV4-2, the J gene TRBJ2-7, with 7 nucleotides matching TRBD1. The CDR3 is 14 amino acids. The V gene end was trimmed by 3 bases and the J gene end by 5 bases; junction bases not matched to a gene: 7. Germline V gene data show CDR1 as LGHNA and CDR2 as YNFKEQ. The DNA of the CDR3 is TGTGCCAGCAGCCAGAGGACAGGTAGCAACGAGCAGTACTTC. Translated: CASSQRTGSNEQYF.

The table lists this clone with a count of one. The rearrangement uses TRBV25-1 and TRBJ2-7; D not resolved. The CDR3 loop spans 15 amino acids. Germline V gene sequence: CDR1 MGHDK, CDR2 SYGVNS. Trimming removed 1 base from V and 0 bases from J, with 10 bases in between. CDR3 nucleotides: TGTGCCAGCAGTGAATGGATGGGCGCCTCCTACGAGCAGTACTTC. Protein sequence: CASSEWMGASYEQYF.

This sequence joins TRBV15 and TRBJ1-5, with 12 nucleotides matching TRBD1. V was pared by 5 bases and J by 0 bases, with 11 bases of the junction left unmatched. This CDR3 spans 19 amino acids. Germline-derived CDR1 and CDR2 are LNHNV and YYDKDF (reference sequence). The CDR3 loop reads CATSARMGQGAYSNQPQHF. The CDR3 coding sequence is TGTGCCACCAGCGCCCGAATGGGACAGGGGGCATATAGCAATCAGCCCCAGCATTTT. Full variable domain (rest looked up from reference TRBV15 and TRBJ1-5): DAMVIQNPRYQVTQFGKPVTLSCSQTLNHNVMYWYQQKSSQAPKLLFHYYDKDFNNEADTPDNFQSRRPNTSFCFLDIRSPGLGDTAMYLCATSARMGQGAYSNQPQHFGDGTRLSIL.

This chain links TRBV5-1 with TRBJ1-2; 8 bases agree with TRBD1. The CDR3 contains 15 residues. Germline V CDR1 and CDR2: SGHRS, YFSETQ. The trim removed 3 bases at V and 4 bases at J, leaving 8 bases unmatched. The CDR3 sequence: CASSWNRGFGYGYTF. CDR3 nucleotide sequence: TGCGCCAGCAGCTGGAACAGGGGGTTCGGCTATGGCTACACCTTC.

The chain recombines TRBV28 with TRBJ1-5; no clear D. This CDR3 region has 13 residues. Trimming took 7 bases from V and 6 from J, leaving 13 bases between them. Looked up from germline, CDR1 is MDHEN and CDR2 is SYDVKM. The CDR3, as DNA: TGTGCCAGCAAGTCAGTGGTTCGTCAGCCCCAGCATTTT. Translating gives CASKSVVRQPQHF. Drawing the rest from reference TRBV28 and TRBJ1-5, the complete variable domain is DVKVTQSSRYLVKRTGEKVFLECVQDMDHENMFWYRQDPGLGLRLIYFSYDVKMKEKGDIPEGYSVSREKKERFSLILESASTNQTSMYLCASKSVVRQPQHFGDGTRLSIL.

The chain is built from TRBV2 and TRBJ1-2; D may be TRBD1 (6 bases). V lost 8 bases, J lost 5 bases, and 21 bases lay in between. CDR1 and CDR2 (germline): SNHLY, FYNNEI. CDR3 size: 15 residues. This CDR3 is CASHRDTLSAYGYTF. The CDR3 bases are TGTGCCAGCCACCGGGACACCCTCTCGGCTTATGGCTACACCTTC.

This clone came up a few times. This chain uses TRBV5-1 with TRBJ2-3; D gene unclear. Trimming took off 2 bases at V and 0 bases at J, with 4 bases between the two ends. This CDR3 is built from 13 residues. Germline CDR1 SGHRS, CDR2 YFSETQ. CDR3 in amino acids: CASSLESTDTQYF. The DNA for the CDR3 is TGCGCCAGCAGCTTAGAGAGCACAGATACGCAGTATTTT.

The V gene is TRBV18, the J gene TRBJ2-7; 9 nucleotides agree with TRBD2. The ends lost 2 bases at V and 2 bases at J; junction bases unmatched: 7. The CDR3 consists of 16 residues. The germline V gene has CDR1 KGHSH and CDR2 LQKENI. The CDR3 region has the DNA TGTGCCAGCTCACCAAACGAAGGACTAGCGACCTACGAGCAGTACTTC. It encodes CASSPNEGLATYEQYF.

CDR3 sequence (DNA): TGTGCCAGCAGTTACTCGTTTGGCGGAACATCCGATGAGCAGTTCTTC. It is translated as CASSYSFGGTSDEQFF. This rearrangement joins TRBV6-5 to TRBJ2-1; the D is unclear. V was pared by 0 bases and J by 8 bases, with 17 bases between. The germline V gene encodes CDR1 MNHEY and CDR2 SVGAGI. This CDR3 is 16 amino acids long.

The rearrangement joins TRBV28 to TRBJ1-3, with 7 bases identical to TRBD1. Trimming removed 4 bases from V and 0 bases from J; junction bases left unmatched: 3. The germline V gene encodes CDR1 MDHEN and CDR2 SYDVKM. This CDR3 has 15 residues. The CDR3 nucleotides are TGTGCCAGCAGTTCCTGGGACAGCTCTGGAAACACCATATATTTT. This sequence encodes CASSSWDSSGNTIYF. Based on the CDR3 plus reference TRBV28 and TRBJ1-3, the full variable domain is DVKVTQSSRYLVKRTGEKVFLECVQDMDHENMFWYRQDPGLGLRLIYFSYDVKMKEKGDIPEGYSVSREKKERFSLILESASTNQTSMYLCASSSWDSSGNTIYFGEGSWLTVV.

This CDR3 reads CASSIVTGEIYNEQFF. CDR3 nucleotide sequence: TGTGCCAGTAGTATAGTCACAGGGGAGATCTACAATGAGCAGTTCTTC. The gene calls are TRBV19 and TRBJ2-1; 7 nucleotides agree with TRBD1. Trimming removed 1 base from V and 3 bases from J; junction bases left unmatched: 6. Germline V lookup: CDR1 LNHDA, CDR2 SQIVND (reference sequence). The CDR3 sequence is 16 residues long.

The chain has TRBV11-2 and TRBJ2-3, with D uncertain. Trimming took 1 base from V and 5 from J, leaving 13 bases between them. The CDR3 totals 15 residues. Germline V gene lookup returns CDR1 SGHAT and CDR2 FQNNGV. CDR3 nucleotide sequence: TGTGCCAGCAGCTTAGTACCGGAGCTCGGAGATACGCAGTATTTT. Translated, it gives CASSLVPELGDTQYF.

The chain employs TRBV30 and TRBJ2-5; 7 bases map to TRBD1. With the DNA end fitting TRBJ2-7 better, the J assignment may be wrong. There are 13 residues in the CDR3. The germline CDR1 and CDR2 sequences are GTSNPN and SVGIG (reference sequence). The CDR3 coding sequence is TGTGCCTGGGTCCCCGGGACAGCCTACGAGCAGTACTTC. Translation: CAWVPGTAYEQYF.

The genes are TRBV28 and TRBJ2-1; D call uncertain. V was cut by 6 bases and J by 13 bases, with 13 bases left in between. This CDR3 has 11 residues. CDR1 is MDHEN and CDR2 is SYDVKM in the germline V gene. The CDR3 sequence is CASRTRWYQFF. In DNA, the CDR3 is TGTGCCAGCAGAACCCGGTGGTATCAGTTCTTC.

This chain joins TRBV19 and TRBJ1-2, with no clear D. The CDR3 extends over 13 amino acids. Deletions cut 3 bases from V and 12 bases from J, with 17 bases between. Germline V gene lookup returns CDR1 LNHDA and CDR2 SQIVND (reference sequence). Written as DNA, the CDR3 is TGTGCCAGTAGTATCGGGAAAGCGACGGCCCACACCTTC. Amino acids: CASSIGKATAHTF.

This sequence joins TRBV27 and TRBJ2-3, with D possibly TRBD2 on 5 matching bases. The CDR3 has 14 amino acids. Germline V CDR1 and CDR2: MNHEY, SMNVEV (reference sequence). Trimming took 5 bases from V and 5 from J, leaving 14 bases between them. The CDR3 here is CASSDQKSGDTQYF. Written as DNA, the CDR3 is TGTGCCAGCAGTGACCAAAAAAGCGGAGATACGCAGTATTTT.

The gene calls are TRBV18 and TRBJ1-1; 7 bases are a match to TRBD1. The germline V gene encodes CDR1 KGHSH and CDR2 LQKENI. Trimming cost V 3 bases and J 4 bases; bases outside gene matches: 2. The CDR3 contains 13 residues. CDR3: CASSPYRGTEAFF. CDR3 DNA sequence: TGTGCCAGCTCACCCTACAGGGGCACTGAAGCTTTCTTT.